What follows are 20 T cell receptor beta chains derived from one specimen sequenced in a study of Graves' ophthalmopathy and Graves' hyperthyroidism. Amplification of the TCR beta CDR3 regions used RNA transcripts (as template). Second-round multiplex PCR came after first-round RT-PCR with HTBI primers. TCRdb passed the multiplex PCR reads through MiXCR, listing each CDR3 protein once. The data hold approximately 160,000 distinct CDR3 sequences, with around 40% observed a single time. Material: peripheral blood. The receptors stem from a man aged 25 to 40 with Graves' ophthalmopathy.

This clonotype was found many times. This chain uses TRBV6-2 or TRBV6-3 with TRBJ1-5, with D tentatively TRBD1 (5 bases). This CDR3 has 15 amino acids. Looked up from germline, CDR1 is MNHEY and CDR2 is SVGEGT. V lost 5 bases and J lost 0, with 11 bases in between. CDR3 in amino acids: CASSQDTASNQPQHF. CDR3 nucleotide sequence: TGTGCCAGCAGTCAGGACACCGCTAGCAATCAGCCCCAGCATTTT.

This clonotype was observed at least ten times. J is TRBJ1-6 and V is TRBV6-1; tentative D call: TRBD1 (5 bases). Germline assignment: CDR1 MNHNS and CDR2 SASEGT. The V end lost 3 bases, the J end lost 5 bases, and 5 bases lay between the germline ends. CDR3 length: 13 amino acids. Here the CDR3 DNA reads TGTGCCAGCAGTGACAGGGATAATTCACCCCTCCACTTT. Translation: CASSDRDNSPLHF.

This chain uses TRBV28 with TRBJ2-7; 9 bases match TRBD1. Per germline, CDR1 MDHEN and CDR2 SYDVKM. The V segment lost 2 bases and the J segment 7 bases; nucleotides outside the gene matches: 3. CDR3 length: 13 amino acids. The CDR3 sequence is CASSLTGGKEQYF. The CDR3 DNA is TGTGCCAGCAGTTTAACAGGGGGCAAAGAGCAGTACTTC. Based on the CDR3 plus reference TRBV28 and TRBJ2-7, the full variable domain is DVKVTQSSRYLVKRTGEKVFLECVQDMDHENMFWYRQDPGLGLRLIYFSYDVKMKEKGDIPEGYSVSREKKERFSLILESASTNQTSMYLCASSLTGGKEQYFGPGTRLTVT.

This clonotype came up once. The chain joins TRBV28 to TRBJ2-5; 10 bases map to TRBD2. After removal of 5 bases from V and 8 bases from J, the junction contained 20 bases not matched to a gene. CDR1 is MDHEN, CDR2 SYDVKM, per germline. The CDR3 contains 18 residues. The DNA of the CDR3 is TGTGCCAGCAGTACCCAATCCCCTAGCGGGGGTCTCCCGGGTACCCAGTACTTC. It codes for CASSTQSPSGGLPGTQYF.

Ten or more counts support this clonotype. The chain uses TRBV5-1 and TRBJ2-2, with a tentative D call TRBD1 (6 bases). V was pared by 5 bases and J by 8 bases, with 22 bases between. This CDR3 is built from 16 residues. In germline, CDR1 is SGHRS, CDR2 YFSETQ. The CDR3 DNA reads TGCGCCAGCAGTAGCTTGAAGGACAGTCGGTTAGGGGAGCTGTTTTTT. Its protein is CASSSLKDSRLGELFF.

This clonotype was recorded at least ten times. This chain uses TRBV14 with TRBJ2-7, with 10 bases that match TRBD1. The CDR3 has 15 residues. V was clipped by 1 base and J by 3 bases; unmatched bases: 3. Per germline, CDR1 SGHDN and CDR2 FVKESK. Here the CDR3 DNA reads TGTGCCAGCAGCCAAGGGACAGGGGGAGGCTACGAGCAGTACTTC. It yields the protein CASSQGTGGGYEQYF.

The sample holds one count of this clonotype. This rearrangement joins TRBV7-2 to TRBJ2-7; 10 bases agree with TRBD2. The CDR3 is 16 residues long. J was trimmed by 3 bases and V by 2 bases; bases with no gene match: 7. Germline V gene sequence: CDR1 SGHTA, CDR2 FQGNSA. The CDR3 spells CASSLTASGGHYEQYF. The CDR3 DNA reads as TGTGCCAGCAGCTTAACGGCTAGCGGGGGTCACTACGAGCAGTACTTC.

Ten or more counts support this clonotype. The rearrangement links TRBV27 to TRBJ1-1; D uncertain. CDR3 length equals 13 residues. V dropped 4 bases and J dropped 4 bases, with 10 bases sitting between them. CDR1 and CDR2 from the germline V gene are MNHEY and SMNVEV (reference sequence). CDR3 amino acids: CASSYRQFTEAFF. The CDR3 DNA sequence: TGTGCCAGCAGTTATCGGCAGTTCACTGAAGCTTTCTTT.

Ten or more counts support this clonotype. This chain uses TRBV6-1 with TRBJ2-7, with D perhaps being TRBD1 or TRBD2 (5 bases each). Deletions cut 4 bases from V and 1 base from J, with 11 bases between. The germline CDR1 and CDR2 sequences are MNHNS and SASEGT. The CDR3 runs 14 residues. This chain's CDR3 is CASSVRGKSYEQYF. CDR3 coding DNA: TGTGCCAGCAGTGTACGGGGCAAATCCTACGAGCAGTACTTC.

V is TRBV12-3 or TRBV12-4 and J is TRBJ1-3; perhaps TRBD1 as D (5 bases). Between the trimmed V and J ends, which lost 2 bases and 0 bases, there was a span of 11 bases. The CDR3 consists of 16 residues. The CDR3 reads CASSLTGTVSGNTIYF. The DNA for the CDR3 is TGTGCCAGCAGTTTAACCGGGACGGTCTCTGGAAACACCATATATTTT.

This clonotype appeared many times. This chain links TRBV6-5 with TRBJ2-7; the match to TRBD1 covers 7 bases. Per the germline V gene, CDR1 is MNHEY and CDR2 is SVGAGI. The trim removed 0 bases at V and 5 bases at J, leaving 4 bases unmatched. The CDR3 runs 14 residues. This CDR3 is CASSYSGDRNEQYF. CDR3 coding DNA: TGTGCCAGCAGTTACTCGGGGGACAGAAACGAGCAGTACTTC.

The chain links TRBV29-1 to TRBJ2-5; 10 bases map to TRBD2. The CDR3 runs 15 residues. Germline CDR1 reads SQVTM; CDR2 reads ANQGSEA. The J segment lost 5 bases and the V segment lost 4 bases, leaving 10 bases of the junction unmatched. CDR3 region: CSVVGVIAGGETQYF. CDR3 DNA: TGCAGCGTTGTCGGGGTGATAGCGGGAGGCGAGACCCAGTACTTC.

This clonotype came up many times. J is TRBJ1-5 and V is TRBV12-3 or TRBV12-4; D not certain. The CDR3 loop spans 13 amino acids. The V end lost 0 bases, the J end lost 2 bases, and 2 bases lay between the germline ends. The CDR3 protein is CASSLAGNQPQHF. CDR3 coding DNA: TGTGCCAGCAGTTTAGCGGGCAATCAGCCCCAGCATTTT.

V and J are TRBV28 and TRBJ2-5; 9 bases line up with TRBD1. Germline loops: CDR1 MDHEN, CDR2 SYDVKM. This CDR3 has 14 amino acids. The J segment lost 2 bases and the V segment lost 10 bases, leaving 8 bases of the junction unmatched. CDR3 residues: CATRTGVRQETQYF. CDR3 nucleotides: TGTGCCACAAGGACAGGGGTCAGACAAGAGACCCAGTACTTC.

This clonotype occurred many times. This chain's CDR3 is CASSSKGRSIGETQYF. The CDR3 nucleotides are TGTGCCAGCAGTTCCAAAGGGAGGTCAATTGGAGAGACCCAGTACTTC. This chain joins TRBV27 and TRBJ2-5, with D possibly matching TRBD2 (6 bases). Germline CDR1 is MNHEY and CDR2 is SMNVEV (reference sequence). The CDR3 is 16 residues long. The germline V and J ends were trimmed by 4 bases and 4 bases, with 19 bases remaining between them.

V is TRBV6-5 and J is TRBJ2-2; D is undetermined. Deletions cut 3 bases from V and 1 base from J, with 6 bases between. The CDR3 is 14 amino acids. The germline V gene has CDR1 MNHEY and CDR2 SVGAGI. This chain's CDR3 is CASSYDGNTGELFF. As DNA, the CDR3 is TGTGCCAGCAGTTATGATGGGAACACCGGGGAGCTGTTTTTT.

This rearrangement joins TRBV6-2 or TRBV6-3 to TRBJ2-6; the D is unclear. The V gene lost 7 bases and the J gene lost 1 base, with 14 bases spanning the gap. Germline CDR1 is MNHEY and CDR2 is SVGEGT. The length of the CDR3 is 16 residues. The CDR3 DNA sequence: TGTGCCAGCAAAGGGTCCCTGAGGTCTGGGGCCAACGTCCTGACTTTC. As protein: CASKGSLRSGANVLTF.

This clonotype has ten or more counts. The CDR3 sequence is CASTNDRGPTGELFF. In DNA form, the CDR3 reads TGTGCCAGCACCAACGACAGGGGGCCCACCGGGGAGCTGTTTTTT. The rearrangement uses TRBV6-2 or TRBV6-3 and TRBJ2-2; TRBD1 aligns across 10 bases. The trim removed 7 bases at V and 4 bases at J, leaving 6 bases unmatched. The CDR3 runs 15 residues. Germline V gives CDR1 MNHEY, CDR2 SVGEGT.

The sample holds many counts of this clonotype. The chain couples TRBV4-1 to TRBJ1-2; tentative D call: TRBD1 (5 bases). V lost 5 bases to trimming and J lost 2 bases, with 15 bases between them. The germline gives CDR1 MGHRA, CDR2 YSYEKL. The CDR3 covers 15 residues. The CDR3 DNA reads as TGCGCCAGCAGCATACGGGACGGACGGAACTATGGCTACACCTTC. It is translated as CASSIRDGRNYGYTF.

The V gene is TRBV29-1, the J gene TRBJ1-2; D gene ambiguous. Trimming pared 3 bases from V and 4 bases from J, leaving 12 bases between. The CDR3 has 13 amino acids. Germline V lookup: CDR1 SQVTM, CDR2 ANQGSEA. The chain's CDR3 is CSVDSKGPYGYTF. The CDR3 coding sequence is TGCAGCGTTGATTCCAAGGGCCCCTATGGCTACACCTTC.